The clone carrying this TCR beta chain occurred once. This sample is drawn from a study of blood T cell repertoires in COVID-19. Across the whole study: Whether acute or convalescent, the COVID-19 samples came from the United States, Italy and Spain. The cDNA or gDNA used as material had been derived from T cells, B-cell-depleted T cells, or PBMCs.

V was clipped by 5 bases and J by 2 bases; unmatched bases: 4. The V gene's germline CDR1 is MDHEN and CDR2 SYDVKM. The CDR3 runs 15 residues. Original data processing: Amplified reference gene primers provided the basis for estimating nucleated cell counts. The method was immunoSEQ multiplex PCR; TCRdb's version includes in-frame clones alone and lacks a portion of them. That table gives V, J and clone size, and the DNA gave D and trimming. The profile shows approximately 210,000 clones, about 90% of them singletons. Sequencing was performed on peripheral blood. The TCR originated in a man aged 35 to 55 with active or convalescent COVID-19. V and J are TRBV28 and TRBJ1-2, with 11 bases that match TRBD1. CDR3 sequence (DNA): TGTGCCAGCAGTACCCGGACAGGGGGCAACTATGGCTACACCTTC. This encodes CASSTRTGGNYGYTF.